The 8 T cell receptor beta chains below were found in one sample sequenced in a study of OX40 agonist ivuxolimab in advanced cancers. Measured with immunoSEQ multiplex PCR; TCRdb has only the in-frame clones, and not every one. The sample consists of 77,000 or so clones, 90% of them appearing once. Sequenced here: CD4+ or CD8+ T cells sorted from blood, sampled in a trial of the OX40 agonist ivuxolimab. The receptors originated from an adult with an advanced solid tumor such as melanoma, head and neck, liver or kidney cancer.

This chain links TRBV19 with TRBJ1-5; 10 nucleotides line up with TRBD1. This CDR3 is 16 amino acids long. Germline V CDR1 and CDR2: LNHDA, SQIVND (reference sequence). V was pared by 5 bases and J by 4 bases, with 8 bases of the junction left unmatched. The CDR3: CASSFQTGGLNQPQHF. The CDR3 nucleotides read TGTGCCAGTAGTTTCCAGACAGGGGGCTTAAATCAGCCCCAGCATTTT.

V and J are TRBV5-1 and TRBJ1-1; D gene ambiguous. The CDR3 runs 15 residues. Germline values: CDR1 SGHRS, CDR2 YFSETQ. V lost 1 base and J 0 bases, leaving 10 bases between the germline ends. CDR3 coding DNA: TGCGCCAGCAGCTTGACGGGAAATATGAACACTGAAGCTTTCTTT. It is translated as CASSLTGNMNTEAFF.

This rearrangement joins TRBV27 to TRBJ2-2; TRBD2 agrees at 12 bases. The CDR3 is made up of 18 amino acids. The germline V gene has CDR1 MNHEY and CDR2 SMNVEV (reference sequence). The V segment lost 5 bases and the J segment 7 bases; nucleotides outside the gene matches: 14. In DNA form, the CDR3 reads TGTGCCAGCAGTCCCGGACTAGCGGGACCGGAGGGTATCGGGGAGCTGTTTTTT. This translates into CASSPGLAGPEGIGELFF.

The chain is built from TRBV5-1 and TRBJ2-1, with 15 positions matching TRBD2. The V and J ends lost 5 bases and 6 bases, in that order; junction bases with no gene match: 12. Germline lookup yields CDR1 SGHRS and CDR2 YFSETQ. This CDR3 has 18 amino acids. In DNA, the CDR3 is TGCGCCAGCAGACGTGGACTAGCGGGGGGGCAATCTGGCAATGAGCAGTTCTTC. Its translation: CASRRGLAGGQSGNEQFF.

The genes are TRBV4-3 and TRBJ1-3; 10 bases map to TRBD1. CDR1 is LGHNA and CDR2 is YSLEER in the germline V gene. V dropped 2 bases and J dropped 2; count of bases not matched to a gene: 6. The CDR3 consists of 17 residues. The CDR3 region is CASSQIDRGLAGNTIYF. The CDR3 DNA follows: TGCGCCAGCAGCCAAATCGACAGGGGGCTGGCTGGAAACACCATATATTTT.

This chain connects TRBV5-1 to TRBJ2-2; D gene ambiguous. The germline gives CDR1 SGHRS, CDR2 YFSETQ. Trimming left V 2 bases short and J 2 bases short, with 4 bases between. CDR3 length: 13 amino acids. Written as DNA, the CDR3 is TGCGCCAGCAGCTTAGATAACACCGGGGAGCTGTTTTTT. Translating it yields CASSLDNTGELFF.

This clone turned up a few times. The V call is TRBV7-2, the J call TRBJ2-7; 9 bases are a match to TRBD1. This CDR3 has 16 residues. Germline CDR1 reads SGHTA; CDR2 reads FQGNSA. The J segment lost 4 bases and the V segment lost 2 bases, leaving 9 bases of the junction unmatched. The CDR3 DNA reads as TGTGCCAGCAGCTTAAGGCCTACGGGACAGGGTTACGAGCAGTACTTC. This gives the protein CASSLRPTGQGYEQYF.

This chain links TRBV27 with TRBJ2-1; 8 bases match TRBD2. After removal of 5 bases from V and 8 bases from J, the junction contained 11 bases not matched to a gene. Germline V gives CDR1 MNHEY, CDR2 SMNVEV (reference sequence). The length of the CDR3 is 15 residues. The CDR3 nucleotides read TGTGCCAGCAGTCCTTCAAGGACTAGCAGCGATGAGCAGTTCTTC. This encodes CASSPSRTSSDEQFF.